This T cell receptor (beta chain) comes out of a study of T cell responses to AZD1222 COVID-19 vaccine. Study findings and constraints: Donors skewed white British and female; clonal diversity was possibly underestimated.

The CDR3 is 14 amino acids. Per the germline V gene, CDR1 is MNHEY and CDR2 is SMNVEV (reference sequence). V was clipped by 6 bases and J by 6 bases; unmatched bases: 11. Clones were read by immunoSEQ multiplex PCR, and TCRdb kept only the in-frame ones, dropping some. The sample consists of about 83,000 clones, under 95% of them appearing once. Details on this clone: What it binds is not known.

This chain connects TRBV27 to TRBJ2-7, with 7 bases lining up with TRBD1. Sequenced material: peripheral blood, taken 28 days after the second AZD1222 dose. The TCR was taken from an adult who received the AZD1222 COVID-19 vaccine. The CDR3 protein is CASREDRPSGEQYF. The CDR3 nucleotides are TGTGCCAGCAGAGAGGACAGGCCCTCGGGCGAGCAGTACTTC.